Given below is one TCR beta chain in context. Its antigen remains unidentified. The CDR3 has 14 residues. The germline V gene has CDR1 SGHAT and CDR2 FQNNGV. V lost 5 bases and J lost 5, with 16 bases in between. The data belong to a study of Graves' ophthalmopathy and Graves' hyperthyroidism. General observations from the study: Discriminating ophthalmopathy from stable hyperthyroidism, a 13-signature model attained a sensitivity of under 90% and a specificity of approximately 81%. Most expanded clonotypes in thyroid above 0.001 frequency also showed up in blood.

RNA served as the template for amplifying TCR beta CDR3 regions. First-round RT-PCR employed HTBI primers, with a second-round multiplex PCR after it. Each CDR3 protein gets one entry after TCRdb re-called the multiplex PCR reads with MiXCR. The table shows over a million distinct CDR3 sequences, with around a third occurring only once. Other autoimmune diseases, uncontrolled infections, pregnancy or lactation excluded patients from enrollment. Specimen: peripheral blood or thyroid tissue (not recorded which). This TCR derives from an adult man with Graves' hyperthyroidism. The rearrangement joins TRBV11-2 to TRBJ2-7; D is perhaps TRBD2 (6 bases). As DNA, the CDR3 is TGTGCCAGCAGCACCGCGTGGGGACTCGACGAGCAGTACTTC. Translating it yields CASSTAWGLDEQYF.